These 7 T cell receptor beta chains originate from one sample sequenced in a study of blood T cells in healthy people across ages. PCR was performed a second time for roughly 7 to 12 cycles using a sample-barcoded 5' primer and a J-beta primer mix. TCRdb re-called the 5' RACE reads through MiXCR, storing one row per CDR3 protein. The table lists 1.5 million or so distinct CDR3 sequences, roughly two fifths of them singletons. The sample was blood. Receptor source: a woman aged 18 to 35 in good health.

The table lists this clonotype with a few counts. The chain has TRBV4-1 and TRBJ1-2, with TRBD1 as a possible D gene (5 bases). Germline CDR1 MGHRA, CDR2 YSYEKL. Trimming pared 3 bases from V and 5 bases from J, leaving 13 bases between. The CDR3 is 14 amino acids. The CDR3 DNA follows: TGCGCCAGCAGCCAGTCCCTGGGGGGGTATGGCTACACCTTC. It codes for CASSQSLGGYGYTF.

This chain joins TRBV7-2 and TRBJ1-6, with no clear D. There are 13 residues in the CDR3. Germline V gene sequence: CDR1 SGHTA, CDR2 FQGNSA. V lost 5 bases and J lost 6, with 8 bases in between. CDR3 in amino acids: CASSAPFNSPLHF. CDR3 DNA: TGTGCCAGCAGCGCTCCTTTTAATTCACCCCTCCACTTT.

This sequence joins TRBV24-1 and TRBJ2-6; 10 nucleotides line up with TRBD1. After removal of 4 bases from V and 3 bases from J, the junction contained 11 bases not matched to a gene. Germline V CDR1 and CDR2: KGHDR, SFDVKD. This CDR3 is 19 amino acids long. Here the CDR3 reads CATSDPPGQGTNGANVLTF. The CDR3 DNA reads TGTGCCACCAGTGACCCACCGGGACAGGGGACGAATGGGGCCAACGTCCTGACTTTC.

This clonotype was found a few times. The gene calls are TRBV2 and TRBJ2-5, with TRBD1 matching 9 bases. Per the germline V gene, CDR1 is SNHLY and CDR2 is FYNNEI. This CDR3 comprises 14 residues. The V and J ends lost 7 bases and 7 bases, in that order; junction bases with no gene match: 10. The CDR3: CASKETGGVGTQYF. CDR3 bases: TGTGCCAGCAAAGAGACAGGGGGAGTGGGGACCCAGTACTTC.

The chain combines TRBV9 with TRBJ2-1, with 7 bases identical to TRBD2. The trim removed 3 bases at V and 4 bases at J, leaving 7 bases unmatched. CDR3 length: 15 amino acids. The germline V gene encodes CDR1 SGDLS and CDR2 YYNGEE. The CDR3 loop is CASSGGRELYNEQFF. The CDR3 DNA sequence: TGTGCCAGCAGCGGGGGGAGGGAGTTATACAATGAGCAGTTCTTC.

The rearrangement links TRBV6-7 to TRBJ2-7; possible D gene TRBD1, 6 bases. TRBV6-7 is marked as an open reading frame, function uncertain. CDR3 length: 15 amino acids. V lost 2 bases and J lost 2, with 13 bases in between. This CDR3 is CASSYRDRITYEQYF. The CDR3 bases are TGTGCCAGCAGTTACCGAGACAGGATAACCTACGAGCAGTACTTC.

This rearrangement joins TRBV20-1 to TRBJ1-5, with D maybe TRBD1 (6 bases). The CDR3 has 15 residues. The germline V gene encodes CDR1 DFQATT and CDR2 SNEGSKA (reference sequence). V gave up 5 bases and J gave up 3 bases, with 17 bases separating them. The DNA for the CDR3 is TGCAGTGCTTGTTCCGGGGGCGGAATCAATCAGCCCCAGCATTTT. Protein: CSACSGGGINQPQHF.